These T cell receptor beta chains were read from a single sample in a study of cytomegalovirus exposure and HLA in healthy donors. Clones were read by immunoSEQ multiplex PCR, and TCRdb kept only the in-frame ones, dropping some. The sample includes around 250,000 clones, around 89% of them seen just once. Sequenced sample: PBMCs. The receptors come from a woman between 18 and 29 years old in good health and CMV-seronegative. Each CDR3 is given with its conserved first and last residue. D genes are given only for firm matches. For some rows the clone size is stated as once, few or many, or as a class when expanded; others skip it.

TRBD1	-	TRBV30	TRBJ1-6	TGTGCCTATACAGACAGGGAGAATTCACCCCTCCACTTT	CAYTDRENSPLHF
TRBD1	-	TRBV5-1	TRBJ1-1	TGCGCCAGCAGCTTGGTCGCCGCGGTATGGACAGGGGTTTTGAACACTGAAGCTTTCTTT	CASSLVAAVWTGVLNTEAFF
-	-	TRBV2	TRBJ2-5	TGTGCCAGCAGTGAACTTTGGGCCTCCGAGACCCAGTACTTC	CASSELWASETQYF
TRBD1	-	TRBV25-1	TRBJ1-6	TGTGCCAGCAGGTCCACCCGGCCAGGGGGTGATTCACCCCTCCACTTT	CASRSTRPGGDSPLHF
-	-	TRBV4-1	TRBJ1-5	TGCGCCAGCGCGGTTTCGGGGGATAGCAATCAGCCCCAGCATTTT	CASAVSGDSNQPQHF
-	-	TRBV5-1	TRBJ1-2	TGCGCCAGCAGCCCCAGTCCCGGGGAGCACTATGGCTACACCTTC	CASSPSPGEHYGYTF
-	once	TRBV2	TRBJ2-4	TGTGCCAGCAGACGACAGTTCAGGGGACAGTACTTC	CASRRQFRGQYF
-	-	TRBV7-3	TRBJ2-7	TGTGCCAGCAGCTTAACGAACAGGGGAGGCGAGCAGTACTTC	CASSLTNRGGEQYF
-	-	TRBV9	TRBJ2-1	TGTGCCAGCAGCCCTCTCGCGGGGTCCTACAATGAGCAGTTCTTC	CASSPLAGSYNEQFF
-	-	TRBV5-1	TRBJ1-4	TGCGCCAGCAGGGCGGGGGCAACTAATGAAAAACTGTTTTTT	CASRAGATNEKLFF
TRBD1	-	TRBV7-2	TRBJ1-2	TGTGCCAGCAGCCCACCCTGGACAGGGGACGGCTACACCTTC	CASSPPWTGDGYTF
-	-	TRBV5-1	TRBJ2-5	TGCGCCAGCAGCTTGGGAACTCAGGGGTCGGAGACCCAGTACTTC	CASSLGTQGSETQYF
TRBD2	-	TRBV10-3	TRBJ2-7	TGTGCCATCAGTGAACTAGCGGGGGAGTCCTACGAGCAGTACTTC	CAISELAGESYEQYF
-	-	TRBV5-6	TRBJ1-2	TGTGCCAGCAAAAGGAGGGTTGGTGGGAACTATGGCTACACCTTC	CASKRRVGGNYGYTF
TRBD1	-	TRBV29-1	TRBJ1-2	TGCAGCCTCGGGACAGAGGAAGACTACACCTTC	CSLGTEEDYTF
TRBD1	-	TRBV4-3	TRBJ2-7	TGCGCCAGCAGCCTCGGGACAGGGGGCACATACGAGCAGTACTTC	CASSLGTGGTYEQYF
-	-	TRBV18	TRBJ1-1	TGTGCCAGCTCACCAGGGGCTATCGGCGACACTGAAGCTTTCTTT	CASSPGAIGDTEAFF
TRBD1	-	TRBV6-5	TRBJ1-6	TGTGCCAGCACCGAGACAGGGTTCTATAATTCACCCCTCCACTTT	CASTETGFYNSPLHF
-	-	TRBV9	TRBJ1-3	TGTGCCAGCAGCGTAGACAGCTCCTCTGGAAACACCATATATTTT	CASSVDSSSGNTIYF
-	few	TRBV4-3	TRBJ2-2	TGCGCCAGCAGCCAAGATTGGAAACTAACCGGGGAGCTGTTTTTT	CASSQDWKLTGELFF
-	-	TRBV9	TRBJ1-1	TGTGCCAGCAGCCCCTACCTGAACACTGAAGCTTTCTTT	CASSPYLNTEAFF
TRBD1	-	TRBV5-1	TRBJ2-6	TGCGCCAGCAGCTCCTACCCAGACAGGGTGACGTTAAGATCTGGGGCCAACGTCCTGACTTTC	CASSSYPDRVTLRSGANVLTF
-	-	TRBV18	TRBJ2-1	TGTGCCAGCTCACCGTTAACGGCGGGTACGGATGAGCAGTTCTTC	CASSPLTAGTDEQFF
TRBD1	once	TRBV5-5	TRBJ1-1	TGTGCCAGCAGCTTGGGGGGACAGTACACTGAAGCTTTCTTT	CASSLGGQYTEAFF
TRBD2	-	TRBV4-3	TRBJ2-5	TGCGCCAGCAGCCAAGATTTCCTAGCGGGGCAAGAGACCCAGTACTTC	CASSQDFLAGQETQYF
-	-	TRBV28	TRBJ1-5	TGTGCCAGCAGTTCTGACCGTGACAGGCCGGCGGGGCCCCAGCATTTT	CASSSDRDRPAGPQHF
TRBD1	-	TRBV7-7	TRBJ2-5	TGTGCTAGCAGCTTGGGGACAGGTCAACAAGAGACCCAGTACTTC	CASSLGTGQQETQYF
TRBD2	once	TRBV5-8	TRBJ2-2	TGTGCCAGCCAAACCTTAGCGGGGCTTGCCGGGGAGCTGTTTTTT	CASQTLAGLAGELFF